This is a list of T cell receptor beta chains from one sample in a study of beta chain features in type 1 diabetes. Repertoires were generated with immunoSEQ multiplex PCR, while TCRdb's copy carries only in-frame clones and drops some. The profile covers 250,000 or so clones, with 68% appearing a single time and 0.053% taken by the ten largest. Material: naive CD4+ T cells from blood. Every receptor here comes from a young man in good health. Both conserved end residues are part of each CDR3. D genes are given only for firm matches. Rows may omit the clone size; those that give it use once, few, many or a size class.

clone size: -
D gene: TRBD2
V gene: TRBV10-3
J gene: TRBJ2-3
CDR3 DNA: TGTGCCACCCGGCGAGAGCGGGAGTCTTCAGATACGCAGTATTTT
CDR3 protein: CATRRERESSDTQYF

clone size: -
D gene: -
V gene: TRBV30
J gene: TRBJ1-1
CDR3 DNA: TGTGCCTGGAGTATTCTCCGGAACACTGAAGCTTTCTTT
CDR3 protein: CAWSILRNTEAFF

clone size: few
D gene: -
V gene: TRBV14
J gene: TRBJ2-1
CDR3 DNA: TGTGCCAGCAGCCCCGACTACAATGAGCAGTTCTTC
CDR3 protein: CASSPDYNEQFF

clone size: -
D gene: TRBD1
V gene: TRBV6-1
J gene: TRBJ2-3
CDR3 DNA: TGTGCCAGCAGTGTCCGGGACAGGGTAACAGATACGCAGTATTTT
CDR3 protein: CASSVRDRVTDTQYF

clone size: -
D gene: -
V gene: TRBV7-9
J gene: TRBJ1-6
CDR3 DNA: TGTGCCAGCAGCTTAGAAGGCAGCACACCCCTCCACTTT
CDR3 protein: CASSLEGSTPLHF

clone size: -
D gene: TRBD1
V gene: TRBV2
J gene: TRBJ2-7
CDR3 DNA: TGTGCCAGCAGTGGACAGGGATTGACGGGTGAGCAGTACTTC
CDR3 protein: CASSGQGLTGEQYF

clone size: once
D gene: -
V gene: TRBV6-5
J gene: TRBJ2-7
CDR3 DNA: TGTGCCAGCAGTTACCGGGACCTAGGAGCCTACGAGCAGTACTTC
CDR3 protein: CASSYRDLGAYEQYF

clone size: -
D gene: TRBD1
V gene: TRBV29-1
J gene: TRBJ2-7
CDR3 DNA: TGCAGCGTTGAAAGGGACAGGGCAAGCGAGCAGTACTTC
CDR3 protein: CSVERDRASEQYF

clone size: -
D gene: TRBD1
V gene: TRBV29-1
J gene: TRBJ1-1
CDR3 DNA: TGCAGCGGTCGACAGGGGGCCGGCACTGAAGCTTTCTTT
CDR3 protein: CSGRQGAGTEAFF

clone size: -
D gene: TRBD2
V gene: TRBV30
J gene: TRBJ2-4
CDR3 DNA: TGTGCCTGGAACCGGGAGGGTACATTGGCCAAAAACATTCAGTACTTC
CDR3 protein: CAWNREGTLAKNIQYF

clone size: -
D gene: -
V gene: TRBV30
J gene: TRBJ2-7
CDR3 DNA: TGTGCCTGGACCAGAGGACGAGCGGGCGAGCAGTACTTC
CDR3 protein: CAWTRGRAGEQYF

clone size: few
D gene: -
V gene: TRBV28
J gene: TRBJ2-3
CDR3 DNA: TGTGCCAGCAGTAGGGCAGATACGCAGTATTTT
CDR3 protein: CASSRADTQYF

clone size: -
D gene: -
V gene: TRBV29-1
J gene: TRBJ2-1
CDR3 DNA: TGCAGCGTTGACGTTCCGTACAATGAGCAGTTCTTC
CDR3 protein: CSVDVPYNEQFF

clone size: -
D gene: -
V gene: TRBV30
J gene: TRBJ2-2
CDR3 DNA: TGTGCCTGGAGTGTACTGAACACCGGGGAGCTGTTTTTT
CDR3 protein: CAWSVLNTGELFF